This TCR beta chain derives from a study of CD8 T cells in Susac syndrome (dated by TCRdb to the late 2010s). General notes on the study: Repertoire sequencing was used to test whether CD8+ T cell activation and differentiation in Susac syndrome was antigen driven. The clonality of the CD8+ T cell repertoire was compared across over 10 healthy donors, roughly 14 Susac syndrome patients and roughly 15 multiple sclerosis patients. The paper's findings and limits, for the study overall: The number of individuals in the TCR sequencing and HLA analysis was recognized as being relatively small.

The CDR3 spans 15 residues, from the cysteine through the phenylalanine. The DNA shown is the 45-base CDR3, in frame from base 1. For this chain, trimming is 5 bases at the V end and 4 bases at the J end, and the number of junction bases without a gene match is 7. RNA was extracted with the RNeasy kit and about 0.5 to 1 ug was reverse transcribed using random hexamers. The immunoSEQ multiplex PCR assay, covering 54 Vbeta and 13 Jbeta segments, was used to amplify TCR beta CDR3 regions. To correct PCR amplification bias, a synthetic template baseline was used for both primer optimization and computational correction. Concerning the study's data processing: Reads were annotated to V, D and J genes per IMGT and analyzed with immunoSEQ Analyzer, keeping only productive sequences. Clonality was computed as one minus Shannon entropy normalized by log2 of the number of productive unique sequences. For each patient and control, public and private clones were evaluated within the 100 most prevalent clones. Clones were defined as Susac-specific if absent from the healthy and MS cohorts, from 1052 published viral clones and from other ImmuneACCESS disease sequences. TCRdb reanalyzed the raw reads on its own, using fastp at Q25 for trimming and MiXCR for clone calling, and kept in-frame beta chains. For every CDR3 protein sequence, its rows merge into one entry that carries the most common genes and DNA. For this entry, the V and J calls and clone size follow TCRdb and not the study's own pipeline. The sample has under 200,000 distinct CDR3 sequences on record, approximately 95% of them singletons. The ten largest clones add up to around 0.15% of the sample.

In regard to this clonotype: There is no known antigen for this receptor. Qualities for individual bases were not recorded, and no much larger clone is one base off.

Peripheral blood CD8+ and CD4+ T cells from healthy donors, Susac syndrome patients and multiple sclerosis patients were profiled by high-throughput TCR beta sequencing. The multiple sclerosis controls were treatment-naive patients whose relapsing-remitting disease, either stable or active, fulfilled the revised McDonald criteria. Bulk CD8+ and CD4+ T cells were purified by magnetic negative isolation, while CD8+ TEMRA cells were enriched using FACS. Blood was drawn into EDTA tubes, processed within 24 hours, and PBMCs were isolated by density gradient centrifugation. PBMCs intended for TCR sequencing were frozen in liquid nitrogen and were later thawed in a 37 degrees C water bath. Purity of sorted or isolated CD4+, CD8+ and CD8+ TEMRA cells was at least 90%.

The sequenced sample consisted of CD8+ T cells from PBMCs. This sequence originates from a human donor with multiple sclerosis. Recombination linked TRBV12-3 or TRBV12-4 to TRBJ2-2, and TRBD1 aligns with 7 junction nucleotides. The nucleotide sequence reads as follows: TGTGCCAGCAGTCCCCGGGACAGTCTCACCGGGGAGCTGTTTTTT. Its protein reads: CASSPRDSLTGELFF.